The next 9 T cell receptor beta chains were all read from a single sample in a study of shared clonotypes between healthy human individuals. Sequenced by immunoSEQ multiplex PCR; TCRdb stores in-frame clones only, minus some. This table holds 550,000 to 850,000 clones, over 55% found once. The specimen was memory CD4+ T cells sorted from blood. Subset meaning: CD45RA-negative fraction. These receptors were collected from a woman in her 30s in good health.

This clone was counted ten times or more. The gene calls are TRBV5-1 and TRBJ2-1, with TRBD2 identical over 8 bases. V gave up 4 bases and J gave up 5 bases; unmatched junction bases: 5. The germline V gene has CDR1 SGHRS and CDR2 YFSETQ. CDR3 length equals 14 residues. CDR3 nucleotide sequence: TGCGCCAGCAGCCCGGGAGGGCCGGACAATGAGCAGTTCTTC. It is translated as CASSPGGPDNEQFF.

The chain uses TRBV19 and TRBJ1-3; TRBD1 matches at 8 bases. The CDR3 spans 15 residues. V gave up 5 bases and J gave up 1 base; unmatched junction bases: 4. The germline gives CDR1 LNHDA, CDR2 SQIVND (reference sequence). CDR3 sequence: CASSLTGASGNTIYF. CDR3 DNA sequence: TGTGCCAGTAGTTTGACAGGGGCTTCTGGAAACACCATATATTTT.

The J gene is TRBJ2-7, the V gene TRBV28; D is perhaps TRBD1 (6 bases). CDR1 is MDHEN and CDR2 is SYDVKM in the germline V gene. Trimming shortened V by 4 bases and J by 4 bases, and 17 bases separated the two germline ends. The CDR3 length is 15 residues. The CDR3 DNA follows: TGTGCCAGCAGTTCACGCCGGACAGAAATTTACGAGCAGTACTTC. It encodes CASSSRRTEIYEQYF.

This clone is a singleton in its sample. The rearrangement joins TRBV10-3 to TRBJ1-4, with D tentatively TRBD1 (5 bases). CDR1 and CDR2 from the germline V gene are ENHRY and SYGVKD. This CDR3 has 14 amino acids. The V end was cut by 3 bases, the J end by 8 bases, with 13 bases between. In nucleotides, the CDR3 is TGTGCCATCAGTGATGTGGGGGGGAAGGAAAAACTGTTTTTT. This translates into CAISDVGGKEKLFF.

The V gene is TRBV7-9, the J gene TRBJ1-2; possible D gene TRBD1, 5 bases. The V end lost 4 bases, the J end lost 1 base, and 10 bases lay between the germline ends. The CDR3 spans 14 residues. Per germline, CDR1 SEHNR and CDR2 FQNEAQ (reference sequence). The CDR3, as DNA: TGTGCCAGCAGCTACTTTGACAGTAACTATGGCTACACCTTC. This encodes CASSYFDSNYGYTF. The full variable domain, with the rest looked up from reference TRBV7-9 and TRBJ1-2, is DTGVSQNPRHKITKRGQNVTFRCDPISEHNRLYWYRQTLGQGPEFLTYFQNEAQLEKSRLLSDRFSAERPKGSFSTLEIQRTEQGDSAMYLCASSYFDSNYGYTFGSGTRLTVV.

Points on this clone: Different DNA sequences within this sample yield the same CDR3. The CDR3 bases are TGTGCCAGCTCGGGACAGCGAGACACTGAAGCTTTCTTT. Its translation is CASSGQRDTEAFF. The gene calls are TRBV7-2 and TRBJ1-1; 7 positions match TRBD1. The CDR3 covers 13 residues. Germline CDR1 is SGHTA and CDR2 is FQGNSA. J was trimmed by 3 bases and V by 8 bases; bases with no gene match: 6.

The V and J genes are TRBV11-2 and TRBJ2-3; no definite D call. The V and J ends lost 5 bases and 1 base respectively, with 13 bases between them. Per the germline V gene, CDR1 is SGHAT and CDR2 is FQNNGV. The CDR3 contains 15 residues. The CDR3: CASSPSRQGTDTQYF. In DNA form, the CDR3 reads TGTGCCAGCAGCCCGAGTCGACAAGGCACAGATACGCAGTATTTT.

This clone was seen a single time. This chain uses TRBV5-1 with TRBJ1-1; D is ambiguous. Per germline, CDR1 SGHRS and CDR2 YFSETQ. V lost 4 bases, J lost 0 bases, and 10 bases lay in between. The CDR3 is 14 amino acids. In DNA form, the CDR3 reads TGCGCCAGCAGCACGAGGACGGTGAACACTGAAGCTTTCTTT. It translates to CASSTRTVNTEAFF.

Here the CDR3 reads CASALTAGELFF. The CDR3 DNA follows: TGTGCCAGCGCCCTAACTGCCGGGGAGCTGTTTTTT. This chain uses TRBV27 with TRBJ2-2; unclear D gene. Per germline, CDR1 MNHEY and CDR2 SMNVEV (reference sequence). Trimming removed 8 bases from V and 6 bases from J, with 10 bases in between. This CDR3 region has 12 residues.